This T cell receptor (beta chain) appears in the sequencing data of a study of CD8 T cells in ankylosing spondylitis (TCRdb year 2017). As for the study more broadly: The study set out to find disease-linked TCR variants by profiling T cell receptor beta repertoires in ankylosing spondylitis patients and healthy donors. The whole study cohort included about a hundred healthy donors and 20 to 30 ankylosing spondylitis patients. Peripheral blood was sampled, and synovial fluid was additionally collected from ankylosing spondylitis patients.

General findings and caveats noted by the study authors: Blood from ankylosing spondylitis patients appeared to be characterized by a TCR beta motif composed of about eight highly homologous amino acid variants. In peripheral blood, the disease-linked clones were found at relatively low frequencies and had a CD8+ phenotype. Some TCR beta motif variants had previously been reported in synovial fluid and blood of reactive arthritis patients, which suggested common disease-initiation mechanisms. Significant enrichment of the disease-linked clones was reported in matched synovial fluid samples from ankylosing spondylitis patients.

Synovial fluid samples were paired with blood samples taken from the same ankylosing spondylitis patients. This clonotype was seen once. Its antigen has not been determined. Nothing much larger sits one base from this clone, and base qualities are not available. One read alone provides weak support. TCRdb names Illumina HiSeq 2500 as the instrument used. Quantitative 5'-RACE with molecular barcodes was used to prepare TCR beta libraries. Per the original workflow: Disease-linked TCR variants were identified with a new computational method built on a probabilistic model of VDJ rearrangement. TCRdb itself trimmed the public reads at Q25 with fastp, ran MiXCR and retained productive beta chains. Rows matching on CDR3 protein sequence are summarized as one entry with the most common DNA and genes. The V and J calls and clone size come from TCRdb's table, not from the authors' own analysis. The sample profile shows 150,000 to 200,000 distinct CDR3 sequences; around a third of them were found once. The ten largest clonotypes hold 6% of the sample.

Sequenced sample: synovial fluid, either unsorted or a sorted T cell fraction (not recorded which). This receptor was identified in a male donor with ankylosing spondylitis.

The DNA sequence follows: TGCGCCAGCAGCCCCGGACAGGGGGTTTGGGGCTACACCTTC. Its translation reads: CASSPGQGVWGYTF. The chain is assembled from TRBV5-1 and TRBJ1-2, with TRBD1 identical over 10 junction bases. Compared with germline, V lacks 4 bases and J lacks 8 bases; bases without a gene match: 8. There are 14 amino acids in the CDR3, from cysteine to phenylalanine inclusive. Solely the CDR3 DNA is kept, with 42 bases framed from the first base. The germline V gene supplies CDR1 SGHRS and CDR2 YFSETQ. The entire variable domain, with the stretches around the CDR3 drawn from the reference TRBV5-1 and TRBJ1-2 proteins, is KAGVTQTPRYLIKTRGQQVTLSCSPISGHRSVSWYQQTPGQGLQFLFEYFSETQRNKGNFPGRFSGRQFSNSRSEMNVSTLELGDSALYLCASSPGQGVWGYTFGSGTRLTVV.